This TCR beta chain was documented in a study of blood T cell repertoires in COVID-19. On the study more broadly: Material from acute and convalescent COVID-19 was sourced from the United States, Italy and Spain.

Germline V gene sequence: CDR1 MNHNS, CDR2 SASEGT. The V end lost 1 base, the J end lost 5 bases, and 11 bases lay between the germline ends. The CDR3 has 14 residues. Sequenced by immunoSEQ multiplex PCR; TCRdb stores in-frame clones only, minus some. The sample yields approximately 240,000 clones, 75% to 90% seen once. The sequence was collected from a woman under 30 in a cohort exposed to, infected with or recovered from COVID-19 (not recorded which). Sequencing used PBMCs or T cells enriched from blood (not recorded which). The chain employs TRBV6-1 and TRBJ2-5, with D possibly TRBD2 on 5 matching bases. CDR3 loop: CASSEGSRGETQYF. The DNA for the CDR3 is TGTGCCAGCAGTGAAGGTAGTCGCGGGGAGACCCAGTACTTC.